By share, the clone carrying this T cell receptor beta chain ranks as large. MiXCR, applied by TCRdb to the RT-PCR reads, yields one record per CDR3 protein. Counted here are approximately 1,500 distinct CDR3 sequences, under 25% occurring once; the ten biggest clones make up 10% to 15%. These data belong to a study of patients and donors after allogeneic stem cell transplantation. The V gene's germline CDR1 is SGHTA and CDR2 FQGTGA. The CDR3 runs 15 residues. The germline V and J ends were trimmed by 1 base and 0 bases, with 8 bases remaining between them. Sequencing was carried out using blood, either unsorted or a sorted T cell fraction (not recorded which). The chain is built from TRBV7-3 and TRBJ2-3; no firm D call. This TCR derives from a human donor who was either an allogeneic HSCT recipient or a stem cell or donor lymphocyte infusion donor (not recorded which). It is not recorded whose cells these are; they may come from a transplant donor. This chain's CDR3 is CASSLMGRSTDTQYF. CDR3 DNA sequence: TGTGCCAGCAGCTTAATGGGCCGTAGCACAGATACGCAGTATTTT.